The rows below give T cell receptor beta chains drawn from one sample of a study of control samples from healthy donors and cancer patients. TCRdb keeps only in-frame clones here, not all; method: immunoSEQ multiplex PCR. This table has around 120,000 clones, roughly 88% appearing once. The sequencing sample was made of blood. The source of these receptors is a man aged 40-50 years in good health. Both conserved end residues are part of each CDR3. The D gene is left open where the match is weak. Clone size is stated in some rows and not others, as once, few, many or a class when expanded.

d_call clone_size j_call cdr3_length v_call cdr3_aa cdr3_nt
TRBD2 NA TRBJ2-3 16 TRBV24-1 CATSDFRAGGSDTQYF TGTGCCACCAGTGATTTTAGAGCGGGGGGGTCGGATACGCAGTATTTT
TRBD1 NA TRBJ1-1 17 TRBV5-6 CASSPGTGGRYGTEAFF TGTGCCAGCAGCCCAGGGACAGGGGGCCGTTATGGCACTGAAGCTTTCTTT
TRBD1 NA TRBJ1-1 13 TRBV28 CASSLGQTPGAFF TGTGCCAGCAGTTTGGGACAGACCCCAGGAGCTTTCTTT
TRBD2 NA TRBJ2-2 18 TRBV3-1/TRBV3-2 CASRWTSGRASNTGELFF TGTGCCAGCAGATGGACTAGCGGGAGAGCATCGAACACCGGGGAGCTGTTTTTT
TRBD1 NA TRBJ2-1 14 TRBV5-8 CASHDRASNNEQFF TGTGCCAGTCATGACAGGGCTTCCAACAATGAGCAGTTCTTC
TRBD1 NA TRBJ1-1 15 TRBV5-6 CASSLDGTENTEAFF TGTGCCAGCAGCTTGGACGGGACAGAGAACACTGAAGCTTTCTTT
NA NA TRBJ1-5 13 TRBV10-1 CASSEVLDQPQHF TGCGCCAGCAGTGAAGTTTTGGATCAGCCCCAGCATTTT
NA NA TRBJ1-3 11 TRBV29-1 CSVEYVNTIYF TGCAGCGTTGAGTACGTCAACACCATATATTTT
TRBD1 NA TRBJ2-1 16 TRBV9 CASSGTGDRAYNEQFF TGTGCCAGCAGCGGGACAGGGGATAGGGCCTACAATGAGCAGTTCTTC
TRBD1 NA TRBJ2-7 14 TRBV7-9 CASSPWTGGDEQYF TGTGCCAGCAGCCCCTGGACAGGGGGCGACGAGCAGTACTTC
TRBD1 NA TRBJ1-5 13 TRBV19 CASSRDSYQPQHF TGTGCCAGTAGTAGGGACAGTTATCAGCCCCAGCATTTT
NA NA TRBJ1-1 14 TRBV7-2 CASSLVSVNTEAFF TGTGCCAGCAGCTTAGTCTCCGTGAACACTGAAGCTTTCTTT
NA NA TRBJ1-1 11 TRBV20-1 CSASSNTEAFF TGCAGTGCTAGCTCTAACACTGAAGCTTTCTTT
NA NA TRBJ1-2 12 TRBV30 CAWSVQNYGYTF TGTGCCTGGAGTGTCCAAAACTATGGCTACACCTTC
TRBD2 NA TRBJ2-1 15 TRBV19 CASSMRRGVHNEQFF TGTGCCAGTAGTATGAGGCGGGGGGTCCACAATGAGCAGTTCTTC
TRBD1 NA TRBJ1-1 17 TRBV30 CAWSGTGRVLGGTEAFF TGTGCCTGGAGTGGGACAGGGAGAGTCCTTGGGGGCACTGAAGCTTTCTTT
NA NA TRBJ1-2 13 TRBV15 CATSSGAGSGYTF TGTGCCACCAGCAGCGGGGCAGGGTCTGGCTACACCTTC
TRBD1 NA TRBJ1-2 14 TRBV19 CASSIRGLVYGYTF TGTGCCAGTAGTATCAGGGGGCTCGTCTATGGCTACACCTTC
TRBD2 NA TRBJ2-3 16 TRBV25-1 CASSPRERGDTDTQYF TGTGCCAGCAGTCCCCGTGAGCGGGGGGACACAGATACGCAGTATTTT
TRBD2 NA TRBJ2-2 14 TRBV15 CATSPGGRAGELFF TGTGCCACCAGCCCGGGGGGTCGGGCCGGGGAGCTGTTTTTT
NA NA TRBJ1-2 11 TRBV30 CAGSLNYGYTF TGTGCCGGATCCCTTAACTATGGCTACACCTTC
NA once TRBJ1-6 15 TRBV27 CASSSRRTLNSPLHF TGTGCCAGCAGTTCACGACGTACCCTAAATTCACCCCTCCACTTT
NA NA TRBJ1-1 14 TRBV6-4 CASSDSSRATEAFF TGTGCCAGCAGTGACTCGTCACGGGCCACTGAAGCTTTCTTT
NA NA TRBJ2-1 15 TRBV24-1 CATSDLVSGVREQFF TGTGCCACCAGTGATTTGGTTTCCGGGGTGCGTGAGCAGTTCTTC
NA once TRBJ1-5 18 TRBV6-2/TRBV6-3 CASSGPPSRGPINQPQHF TGTGCCAGCAGTGGACCCCCCAGTAGGGGTCCAATTAATCAGCCCCAGCATTTT
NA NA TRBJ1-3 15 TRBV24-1 CATSDTSGAGNTIYF TGTGCCACCAGTGATACCTCAGGGGCTGGAAACACCATATATTTT
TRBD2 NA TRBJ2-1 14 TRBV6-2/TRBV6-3 CASSVGGASNEQFF TGTGCCAGCAGTGTCGGGGGGGCGTCCAATGAGCAGTTCTTC
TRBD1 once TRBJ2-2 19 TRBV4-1 CASSLGPLWQGAVAGELFF TGCGCCAGCAGCCTCGGCCCATTATGGCAGGGGGCGGTTGCCGGGGAGCTGTTTTTT
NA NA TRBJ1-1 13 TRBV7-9 CASSLTENTEAFF TGTGCCAGCAGCTTGACAGAGAACACTGAAGCTTTCTTT
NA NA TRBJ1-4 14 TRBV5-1 CASSSGEWQEKLFF TGCGCCAGCAGCTCCGGGGAGTGGCAGGAAAAACTGTTTTTT
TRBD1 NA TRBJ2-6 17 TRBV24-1 CATATGTGGPGANVLTF TGTGCCACCGCTACCGGGACAGGGGGTCCTGGGGCCAACGTCCTGACTTTC
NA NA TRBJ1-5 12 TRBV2 CASSDTRQPQHF TGTGCCAGCAGTGACACCCGGCAGCCCCAGCATTTT
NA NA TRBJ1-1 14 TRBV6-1 CASSEPGTVAEAFF TGTGCCAGCAGTGAACCCGGGACGGTGGCCGAAGCTTTCTTT
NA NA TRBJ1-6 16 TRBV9 CASSVATGRGGSPLHF TGTGCCAGCAGCGTAGCTACGGGCAGGGGTGGATCACCCCTCCACTTT
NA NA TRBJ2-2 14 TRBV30 CAWSRQGNTGELFF TGTGCCTGGAGTCGGCAGGGAAATACCGGGGAGCTGTTTTTT
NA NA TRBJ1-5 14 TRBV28 CASELGGRNQPQHF TGTGCCAGCGAGTTGGGAGGGCGCAATCAGCCCCAGCATTTT
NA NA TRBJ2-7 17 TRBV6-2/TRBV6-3 CASSYSRIINIPYEQYF TGTGCCAGCAGTTACTCGAGGATAATCAATATTCCCTACGAGCAGTACTTC
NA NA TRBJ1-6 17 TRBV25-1 CASSEYSGQGVNSPLHF TGTGCCAGCAGTGAATATAGTGGGCAGGGTGTAAATTCACCCCTCCACTTT
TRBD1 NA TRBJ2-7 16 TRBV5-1 CASSLTLGQGVNEQYF TGCGCCAGCAGCTTAACACTGGGACAGGGGGTCAACGAGCAGTACTTC
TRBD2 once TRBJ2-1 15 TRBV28 CASSPGGSSYNEQFF TGTGCCAGCAGCCCCGGCGGGAGCTCCTACAATGAGCAGTTCTTC
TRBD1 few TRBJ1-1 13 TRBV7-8 CASSIRQGTEAFF TGTGCCAGCAGCATCAGACAGGGAACTGAAGCTTTCTTT
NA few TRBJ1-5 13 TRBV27 CASSLVPDQPQHF TGTGCCAGCAGTTTGGTACCCGATCAGCCCCAGCATTTT